This paragraph reports one T cell receptor beta chain. Sequencing used immunoSEQ multiplex PCR; TCRdb keeps in-frame clones, though not all of them. The sample lists 15,000 to 20,000 clones, around 70% seen once, with about 20% in the top ten. The data derive from a study of sequential checkpoint blockade in melanoma. Deletions cut 0 bases from V and 1 base from J, with 10 bases between. Germline loops: CDR1 SGHAT, CDR2 FQNNGV. CDR3 length: 15 amino acids. The treatment is: randomized to nivolumab then ipilimumab (arm A) or the reverse (arm B). The starting material was CD8+ T cells sorted from blood (inferred from file names), obtained from a patient given nivolumab and ipilimumab in sequence. This chain connects TRBV11-2 to TRBJ2-7, with D hard to call. The source of this sequence is a human donor with melanoma. CDR3 bases: TGTGCCAGCAGCTTAGATCCCTTGAGATCCTACGAGCAGTACTTC. It yields the protein CASSLDPLRSYEQYF.